A single T cell receptor (beta chain) is shown here with its context. In the same sample, other DNA sequences code for this CDR3. CDR3 size: 13 residues. The V gene lost 5 bases and the J gene lost 8 bases, with 15 bases spanning the gap. The germline CDR1 and CDR2 sequences are MNHEY and SMNVEV (reference sequence). The sample is drawn from a study of OX40 agonist ivuxolimab in advanced cancers. Study-wide background: The drug used for patients, ivuxolimab, was an agonistic anti-OX40 (CD134) antibody. Mean age about 60 years, range 23 to 79; 82.7% male.

Assay: immunoSEQ multiplex PCR; the TCRdb copy retains only in-frame clones and omits some. The repertoire has tens of thousands of clones, 70% to 90% of them found once; the top ten carry 50%. This receptor was taken from an adult with an advanced solid tumor such as melanoma, head and neck, liver or kidney cancer. Specimen: CD4+ or CD8+ T cells sorted from blood, collected in a trial of the OX40 agonist ivuxolimab. This chain uses TRBV27 with TRBJ1-2; perhaps TRBD1 as D (5 bases). The chain's CDR3 is CASSLLGGSGYTF. CDR3 nucleotides: TGTGCCAGCAGTCTCCTCGGGGGATCGGGCTACACCTTC.